This passage covers 27 T cell receptor beta chains from one sample sequenced in a study of vaccination and CD4 T cells after COVID-19. Sequencing of the DNA from cultured CD4+ T cells was carried out with the Oncomine TCR Beta short-read assay. TCRdb reprocessed the PCR reads via MiXCR and lists one record per CDR3 protein. The sample records under 20,000 distinct CDR3 sequences, about four fifths being singletons. The treatment here: roughly 11-day PBMC culture with coronavirus spike peptide pools or control peptides (ViraFEST assay). Antigens for these TCRs are unknown. Sequenced material: CD4+ T cells from blood, cultured in vitro, taken after SARS-CoV-2 vaccination. All receptors come from a human donor who received a COVID-19 vaccine.

The chain has TRBV7-8 and TRBJ2-7, with D perhaps given as TRBD1 or TRBD2 (5 bases each). Germline CDR1 is SGHVS and CDR2 is FQNEAQ. Deletions cut 5 bases from V and 1 base from J, with 24 bases between. This CDR3 region has 18 residues. The CDR3 coding sequence is TGTGCCAGCAGCCGAGGGAGACGCCTGACAGCACTTTCCTACGAGCAGTACTTC. It yields the protein CASSRGRRLTALSYEQYF.

The chain couples TRBV6-1 to TRBJ2-3, with D possibly being TRBD1 or TRBD2 (5 bases each). The CDR3 is 15 amino acids. Germline CDR1 reads MNHNS; CDR2 reads SASEGT. V dropped 6 bases and J dropped 2 bases, with 15 bases sitting between them. CDR3 nucleotides: TGTGCCAGCAGACCCCGGGACCTAAACACAGATACGCAGTATTTT. Translating it yields CASRPRDLNTDTQYF.

The chain has TRBV5-1 and TRBJ1-1; D is perhaps TRBD1 (6 bases). Trimming cost V 0 bases and J 4 bases, with 13 bases left between them. The CDR3 is made up of 15 amino acids. Germline CDR1 and CDR2: SGHRS and YFSETQ. The CDR3 reads CASSLGAGAGTEAFF. The CDR3 bases are TGCGCCAGCAGCTTGGGGGCAGGGGCGGGCACTGAAGCTTTCTTT.

The chain employs TRBV20-1 and TRBJ1-2; TRBD1 aligns across 9 bases. The ends lost 0 bases at V and 2 bases at J; junction bases unmatched: 4. The germline V gene has CDR1 DFQATT and CDR2 SNEGSKA (reference sequence). CDR3 length: 15 amino acids. CDR3 residues: CSARDRGTGNYGYTF. The CDR3 nucleotides read TGCAGTGCTAGAGATCGTGGGACAGGGAACTATGGCTACACCTTC.

DNA of the CDR3: TGTGCCAGCAGGGACAGGGCTGGAAACACCATATATTTT. Amino acids: CASRDRAGNTIYF. The chain links TRBV6-4 to TRBJ1-3, with TRBD1 identical over 8 bases. The CDR3 is 13 amino acids. From germline, CDR1 is MRHNA and CDR2 SNTAGT. V was clipped by 6 bases and J by 2 bases; unmatched bases: 0.

The V gene is TRBV7-9, the J gene TRBJ1-5; D is uncertain. The V gene lost 1 base and the J gene lost 2 bases, with 12 bases spanning the gap. This CDR3 has 16 amino acids. Per the germline V gene, CDR1 is SEHNR and CDR2 is FQNEAQ (reference sequence). In DNA form, the CDR3 reads TGTGCCAGCAGCTTAGTCGGTATGGGAGGCAATCAGCCCCAGCATTTT. It is translated as CASSLVGMGGNQPQHF.

The V gene is TRBV6-1, the J gene TRBJ2-1; D is ambiguous. CDR3 length: 13 residues. V was shortened by 5 bases and J by 6 bases, with 11 bases between the two germline ends. Germline assignment: CDR1 MNHNS and CDR2 SASEGT. CDR3 protein: CASSLRTANEQFF. The CDR3 bases are TGTGCCAGCAGTCTGCGGACGGCCAATGAGCAGTTCTTC.

This chain links TRBV6-1 with TRBJ2-3; D ambiguous. Germline CDR1 is MNHNS and CDR2 is SASEGT. The CDR3 consists of 12 residues. The ends were cut back, 6 bases at V and 3 bases at J, with 7 bases in the middle. The DNA for the CDR3 is TGTGCCAGCAGAGACCCTACAGATACGCAGTATTTT. This translates into CASRDPTDTQYF.

The chain combines TRBV7-6 with TRBJ1-5; 9 bases map to TRBD1. CDR3 length equals 15 residues. Germline CDR1 reads SGHVS; CDR2 reads FNYEAQ. J lost 6 bases, V lost 5 bases, and 8 bases had no gene match. Here the CDR3 reads CASSAGQGITQPQHF. The CDR3 DNA reads TGTGCCAGCAGCGCGGGACAGGGTATCACTCAGCCCCAGCATTTT.

This chain joins TRBV20-1 and TRBJ2-3, with 11 bases lining up with TRBD2. V shed 7 bases and J 1 base; nucleotides not matched to a gene: 7. Germline loops: CDR1 DFQATT, CDR2 SNEGSKA (reference sequence). This CDR3 spans 15 amino acids. CDR3 in amino acids: CSVRATSGGTDTQYF. The CDR3 nucleotides read TGCAGTGTTCGAGCGACTAGCGGGGGCACAGATACGCAGTATTTT.

V and J are TRBV10-3 and TRBJ2-3; D unresolved. CDR1 and CDR2 (germline): ENHRY, SYGVKD. Trimming cost V 2 bases and J 2 bases, with 5 bases left between them. The CDR3 has 13 amino acids. CDR3 in amino acids: CAISEDNTDTQYF. Here the CDR3 DNA reads TGTGCCATCAGTGAGGACAACACAGATACGCAGTATTTT.

The chain uses TRBV5-4 and TRBJ1-6; D not certain. The V and J ends lost 1 base and 3 bases respectively, with 8 bases between them. Germline V gene lookup returns CDR1 SGHNT and CDR2 YYREEE (reference sequence). The CDR3 is 15 amino acids. The CDR3 loop reads CASSLRDVYNSPLHF. CDR3 nucleotides: TGTGCCAGCAGCTTGCGGGATGTCTATAATTCACCCCTCCACTTT.

The gene calls are TRBV12-5 and TRBJ2-2; tentatively, D is TRBD1 (5 bases). V was pared by 6 bases and J by 3 bases, with 11 bases between. Germline V gene data show CDR1 as LGHNT and CDR2 as FRNRAP. The CDR3 runs 14 residues. In nucleotides, the CDR3 is TGTGCTAGTGGGCGACAGACTTACACCGGGGAGCTGTTTTTT. It encodes CASGRQTYTGELFF.

This clonotype was recorded a few times. The J gene is TRBJ1-1, the V gene TRBV30; TRBD1 matches 9 bases. Losses at the gene ends were 2 bases for V and 5 bases for J; bases not matched to a gene: 3. CDR1 GTSNPN and CDR2 SVGIG come from the germline V gene (reference sequence). The CDR3 is 13 amino acids. The CDR3 here is CAWSSDRGTEAFF. The CDR3 nucleotides are TGTGCCTGGAGTAGTGACAGGGGGACTGAAGCTTTCTTT.

The chain carries TRBV20-1 and TRBJ1-4, with 7 bases aligning to TRBD1. CDR3 length: 13 residues. V dropped 4 bases and J dropped 6; count of bases not matched to a gene: 5. Germline CDR1 reads DFQATT; CDR2 reads SNEGSKA (reference sequence). The CDR3 reads CSATRGRDEKLFF. The DNA of the CDR3 is TGCAGTGCTACTAGGGGGCGCGATGAAAAACTGTTTTTT.

This chain uses TRBV7-7 with TRBJ2-5, with a weak D call TRBD1 (6 bases). The CDR3 is 15 residues long. Per germline, CDR1 SSHAT and CDR2 FNYEAQ (reference sequence). V lost 6 bases, J lost 5 bases, and 19 bases lay in between. Here the CDR3 DNA reads TGTGCCAGCAGTTCCAAGACAGGCCTGGGGGAGACCCAGTACTTC. Protein: CASSSKTGLGETQYF.

In this sample, this clonotype turned up once. J is TRBJ1-2 and V is TRBV27; D may be TRBD1 (6 bases). The CDR3 has 13 amino acids. Trimming left V 7 bases short and J 4 bases short, with 13 bases between. Germline V gives CDR1 MNHEY, CDR2 SMNVEV (reference sequence). CDR3 protein: CASNKDSPYGYTF. CDR3 in DNA: TGTGCCAGCAACAAGGACAGCCCCTATGGCTACACCTTC.

This chain connects TRBV4-1 to TRBJ1-2; maybe TRBD1 (6 bases). The V gene lost 3 bases and the J gene lost 7 bases, with 15 bases spanning the gap. This CDR3 spans 14 amino acids. Per germline, CDR1 MGHRA and CDR2 YSYEKL. The CDR3 sequence is CASSQATGALGYTF. The DNA of the CDR3 is TGCGCCAGCAGCCAGGCAACGGGGGCGCTTGGCTACACCTTC.

This clonotype was observed once. The chain carries TRBV6-2 or TRBV6-3 and TRBJ1-1; D is undetermined. V was cut by 6 bases and J by 5 bases, with 10 bases left in between. CDR1 is MNHEY and CDR2 is SVGEGT in the germline V gene. The CDR3 spans 12 residues. CDR3 sequence (DNA): TGTGCCAGCAGCCAACGAAGGACTGAAGCTTTCTTT. Translation: CASSQRRTEAFF.

V is TRBV30 and J is TRBJ1-5, with TRBD1 matching 12 bases. V lost 3 bases to trimming and J lost 2 bases; unmatched junction nucleotides: 17. The CDR3 is 20 residues long. CDR1 is GTSNPN, CDR2 SVGIG, per germline (reference sequence). In DNA form, the CDR3 reads TGTGCCTGGAGAAGGGGGGACAGGGGGCCCCAAGGGGTCGGCAATCAGCCCCAGCATTTT. Protein product: CAWRRGDRGPQGVGNQPQHF.

This rearrangement joins TRBV10-2 to TRBJ2-7; the D is unclear. CDR3 length: 13 residues. V lost 7 bases to trimming and J lost 2 bases, with 12 bases between them. The germline gives CDR1 WSHSY, CDR2 SAAADI. Here the CDR3 reads CASKSVRTYEQYF. CDR3 DNA sequence: TGCGCCAGCAAGAGTGTCAGGACCTACGAGCAGTACTTC.

The chain combines TRBV7-8 with TRBJ1-1; 8 bases map to TRBD1. J was trimmed by 3 bases and V by 6 bases; bases with no gene match: 12. In germline, CDR1 is SGHVS, CDR2 FQNEAQ. This CDR3 is 16 amino acids long. CDR3 in amino acids: CASSERWTGTDTEAFF. As DNA, the CDR3 is TGTGCCAGCAGTGAAAGGTGGACAGGGACGGACACTGAAGCTTTCTTT.

V gene TRBV21-1 combines with J gene TRBJ1-1; TRBD1, the table's D call, was not compared with the DNA. TRBV21-1 is listed as a pseudogene. This CDR3 region has 15 residues. The CDR3 coding sequence is TGTGCCAGCACCAAACAGGGAATTATGAACACTGAAGCTTTCTTT. Encoded protein: CASTKQGIMNTEAFF.

As for this clonotype: At one boundary the junction diverges from the germline segment, which might be a read error. The chain is built from TRBV27 and TRBJ2-7; D not resolved. Germline CDR1 is MNHEY and CDR2 is SMNVEV (reference sequence). The CDR3 totals 13 residues. The CDR3 DNA follows: TGTGCCAGCAGTTTGTCAAGTGGCTACGTGCAGTACTTC. Its protein is CASSLSSGYVQYF.

CDR3 sequence reads: CASSIEGARGYTF. CDR3 DNA: TGTGCCAGTAGTATCGAGGGGGCCCGAGGCTACACCTTC. The chain couples TRBV19 to TRBJ1-2; 7 positions match TRBD1. With 3 bases clipped from V and 8 bases from J, the junction kept 6 bases outside the gene matches. The CDR3 runs 13 residues. Germline CDR1 LNHDA, CDR2 SQIVND (reference sequence).

The rearrangement joins TRBV18 to TRBJ1-2; D possibly corresponds to TRBD1 (6 bases). The CDR3 loop spans 14 amino acids. V gave up 3 bases and J gave up 8 bases, with 16 bases separating them. Germline V gives CDR1 KGHSH, CDR2 LQKENI. The CDR3 bases are TGTGCCAGCTCACCGTTAGGACAGAGTGGAGGCTACACCTTC. Amino acid sequence: CASSPLGQSGGYTF.

The chain recombines TRBV6-1 with TRBJ1-1; unclear D gene. Trimming took 10 bases from V and 3 from J, leaving 9 bases between them. This CDR3 region has 11 residues. Germline lookup yields CDR1 MNHNS and CDR2 SASEGT. The chain's CDR3 is CATDGYTEAFF. CDR3 DNA sequence: TGTGCCACGGACGGATACACTGAAGCTTTCTTT.